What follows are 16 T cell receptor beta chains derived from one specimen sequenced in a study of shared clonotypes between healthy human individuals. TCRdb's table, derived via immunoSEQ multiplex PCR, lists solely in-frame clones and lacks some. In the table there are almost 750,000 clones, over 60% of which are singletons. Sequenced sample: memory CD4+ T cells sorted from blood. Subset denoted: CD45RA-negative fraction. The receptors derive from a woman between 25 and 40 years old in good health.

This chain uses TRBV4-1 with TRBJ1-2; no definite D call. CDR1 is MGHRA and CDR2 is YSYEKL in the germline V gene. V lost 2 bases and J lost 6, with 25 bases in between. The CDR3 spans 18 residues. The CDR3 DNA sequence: TGCGCCAGCAGCCAATGGAAGCGGGAGCCCGGGTCAAAACATGGCTACACCTTC. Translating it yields CASSQWKREPGSKHGYTF.

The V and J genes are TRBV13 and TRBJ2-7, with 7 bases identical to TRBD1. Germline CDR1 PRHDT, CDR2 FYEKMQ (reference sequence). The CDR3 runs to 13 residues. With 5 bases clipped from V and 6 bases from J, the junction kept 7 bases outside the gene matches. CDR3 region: CASSHQTGTEQYF. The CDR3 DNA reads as TGTGCCAGCAGCCACCAGACAGGGACCGAGCAGTACTTC.

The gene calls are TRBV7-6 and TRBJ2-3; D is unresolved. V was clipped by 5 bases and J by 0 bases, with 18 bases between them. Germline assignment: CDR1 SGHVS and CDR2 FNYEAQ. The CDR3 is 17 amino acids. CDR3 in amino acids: CASSESGPPSSTDTQYF. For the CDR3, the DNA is TGTGCCAGCAGCGAATCTGGCCCTCCGTCTAGCACAGATACGCAGTATTTT.

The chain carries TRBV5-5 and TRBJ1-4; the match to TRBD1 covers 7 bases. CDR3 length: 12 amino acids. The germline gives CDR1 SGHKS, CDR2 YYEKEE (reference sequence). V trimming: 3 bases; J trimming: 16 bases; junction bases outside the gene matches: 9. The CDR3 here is CASSYPGGPGFF. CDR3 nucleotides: TGTGCCAGCAGCTACCCAGGGGGACCGGGGTTTTTT.

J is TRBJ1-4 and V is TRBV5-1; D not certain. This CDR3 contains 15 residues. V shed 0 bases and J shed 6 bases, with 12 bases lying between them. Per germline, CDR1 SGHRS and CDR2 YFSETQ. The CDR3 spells CASSLERLQDEKLFF. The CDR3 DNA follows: TGCGCCAGCAGCTTGGAACGGCTGCAAGATGAAAAACTGTTTTTT.

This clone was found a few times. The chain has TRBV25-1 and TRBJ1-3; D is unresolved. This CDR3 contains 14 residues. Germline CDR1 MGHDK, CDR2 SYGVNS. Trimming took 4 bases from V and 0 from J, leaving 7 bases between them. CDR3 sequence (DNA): TGTGCCAGCAGTGGTATGGGCTCTGGAAACACCATATATTTT. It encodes CASSGMGSGNTIYF.

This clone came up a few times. CDR3: CATSDLNYEQYF. CDR3 sequence (DNA): TGTGCCACCTCAGACTTAAACTACGAGCAGTACTTC. The rearrangement joins TRBV2 to TRBJ2-7; D unclear. The CDR3 spans 12 residues. V was trimmed by 10 bases and J by 3 bases, leaving 13 bases between them. CDR1 is SNHLY and CDR2 is FYNNEI in the germline V gene. Full variable domain (missing parts from reference TRBV2 and TRBJ2-7): EPEVTQTPSHQVTQMGQEVILRCVPISNHLYFYWYRQILGQKVEFLVSFYNNEISEKSEIFDDQFSVERPDGSNFTLKIRSTKLEDSAMYFCATSDLNYEQYFGPGTRLTVT.

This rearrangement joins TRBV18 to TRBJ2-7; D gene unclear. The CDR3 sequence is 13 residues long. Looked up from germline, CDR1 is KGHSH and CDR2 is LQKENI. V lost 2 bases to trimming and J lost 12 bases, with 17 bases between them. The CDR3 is CASSPYETPLWYF. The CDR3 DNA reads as TGTGCCAGCTCACCATACGAGACACCCTTGTGGTACTTC.

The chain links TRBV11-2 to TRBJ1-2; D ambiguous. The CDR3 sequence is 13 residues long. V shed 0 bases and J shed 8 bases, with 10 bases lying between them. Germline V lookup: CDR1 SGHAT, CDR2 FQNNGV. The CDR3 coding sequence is TGTGCCAGCAGCTTAGATCAAGTCTGGGGCTACACCTTC. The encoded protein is CASSLDQVWGYTF.

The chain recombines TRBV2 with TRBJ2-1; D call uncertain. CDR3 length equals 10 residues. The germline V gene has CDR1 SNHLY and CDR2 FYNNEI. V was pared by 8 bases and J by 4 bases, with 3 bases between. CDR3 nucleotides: TGTGCCAGCGCATACAATGAGCAGTTCTTC. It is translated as CASAYNEQFF.

This CDR3 is CASSPRQRNTEAFF. Here the CDR3 DNA reads TGTGCCAGCTCACCCCGACAGCGGAACACTGAAGCTTTCTTT. The chain joins TRBV18 to TRBJ1-1, with D possibly TRBD1 on 5 matching bases. The germline CDR1 and CDR2 sequences are KGHSH and LQKENI. This CDR3 has 14 residues. Trimming stripped 3 bases from V and 1 base from J, with 9 bases between.

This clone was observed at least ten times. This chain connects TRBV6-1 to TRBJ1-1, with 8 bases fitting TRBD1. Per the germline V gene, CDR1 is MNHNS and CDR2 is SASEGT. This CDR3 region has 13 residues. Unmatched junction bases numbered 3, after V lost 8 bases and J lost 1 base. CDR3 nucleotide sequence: TGTGCCAGCCTGGGACAGGCGAACACTGAAGCTTTCTTT. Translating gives CASLGQANTEAFF.

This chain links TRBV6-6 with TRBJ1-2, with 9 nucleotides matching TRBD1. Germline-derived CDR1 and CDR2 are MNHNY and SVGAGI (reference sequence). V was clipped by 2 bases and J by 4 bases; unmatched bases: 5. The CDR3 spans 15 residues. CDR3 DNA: TGTGCCAGCAGTTACGGGGACAGGGTTGGCTATGGCTACACCTTC. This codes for CASSYGDRVGYGYTF.

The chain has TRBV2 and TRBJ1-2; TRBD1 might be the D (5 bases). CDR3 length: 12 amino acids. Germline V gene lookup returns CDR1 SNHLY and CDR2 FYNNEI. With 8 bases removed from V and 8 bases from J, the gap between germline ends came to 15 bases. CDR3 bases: TGTGCCAGCGTTCCAGACGCAGGGGGCTACACCTTC. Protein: CASVPDAGGYTF.

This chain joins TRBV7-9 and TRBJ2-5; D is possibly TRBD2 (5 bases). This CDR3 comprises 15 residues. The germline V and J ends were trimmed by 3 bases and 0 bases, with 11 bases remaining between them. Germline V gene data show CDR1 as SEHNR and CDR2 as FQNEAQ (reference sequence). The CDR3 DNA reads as TGTGCCAGCAGCTTGAAGTTGACTAACCAAGAGACCCAGTACTTC. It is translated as CASSLKLTNQETQYF.

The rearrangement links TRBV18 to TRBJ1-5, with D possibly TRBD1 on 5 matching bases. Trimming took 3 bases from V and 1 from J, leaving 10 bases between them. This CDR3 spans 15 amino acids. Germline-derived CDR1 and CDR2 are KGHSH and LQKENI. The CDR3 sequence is CASSPSEGSNQPQHF. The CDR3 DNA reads TGTGCCAGCTCACCGAGCGAGGGGAGCAATCAGCCCCAGCATTTT.